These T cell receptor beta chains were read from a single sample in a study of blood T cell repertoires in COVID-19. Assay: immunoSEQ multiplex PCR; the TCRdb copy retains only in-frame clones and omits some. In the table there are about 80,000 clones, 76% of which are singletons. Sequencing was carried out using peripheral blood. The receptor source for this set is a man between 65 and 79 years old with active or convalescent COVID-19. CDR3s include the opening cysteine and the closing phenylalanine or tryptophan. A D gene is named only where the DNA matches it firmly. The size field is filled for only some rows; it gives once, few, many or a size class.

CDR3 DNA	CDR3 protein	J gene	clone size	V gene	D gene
TGTGCCAGCAGTGCATTAGGGGGAACTAATCAGCCCCAGCATTTT	CASSALGGTNQPQHF	TRBJ1-5	.	TRBV28	.
TGTGCCTGGGATGGGGGGAGTGAAGCTTTCTTT	CAWDGGSEAFF	TRBJ1-1	.	TRBV30	.
TGTGCCAGCAGTGAAGTGAGGGGGACAGGGGGGATGAACACTGAAGCTTTCTTT	CASSEVRGTGGMNTEAFF	TRBJ1-1	once	TRBV6-1	TRBD1
TGTGCCAGCAGTCCGGGACAGACTTATGGCTACACCTTC	CASSPGQTYGYTF	TRBJ1-2	.	TRBV6-6	TRBD1
TGTGCCAGCAGCCTAGGTCTCGACACGCAGTATTTT	CASSLGLDTQYF	TRBJ2-3	.	TRBV7-3	.
TGTGCCAGCAGCCCGGACAGGGACTTTTACCAAGAGACCCAGTACTTC	CASSPDRDFYQETQYF	TRBJ2-5	.	TRBV3-1/TRBV3-2	TRBD1
TGTGCCAGCAGTTACTCTCCCGGCTATGGCTACACCTTC	CASSYSPGYGYTF	TRBJ1-2	few	TRBV6-5	.
TGTGCCAGCAGTGAGGGACTTGCAAACTATGGCTACACCTTC	CASSEGLANYGYTF	TRBJ1-2	.	TRBV6-1	.
TGTGCCAGCAGCGTTGGGGAGAGGCAAAGGGCTTTCTTT	CASSVGERQRAFF	TRBJ1-1	.	TRBV9	.
TGCGCCAGCAGTGACCCGGGACAGGGTTTAAATGAGCAGTTCTTC	CASSDPGQGLNEQFF	TRBJ2-1	.	TRBV10-1	TRBD1
TGTGCCAGCAGTGAAGGGGGACAGGGCGGTGAAAAACTGTTTTTT	CASSEGGQGGEKLFF	TRBJ1-4	.	TRBV2	TRBD1
TGTGCCAGCTCACCAAGAGACAGTGGCTACACCTTC	CASSPRDSGYTF	TRBJ1-2	.	TRBV18	.
TGTGCCAGCAGCTTAGGCCTAGGGGGATATGAGACCCAGTACTTC	CASSLGLGGYETQYF	TRBJ2-5	.	TRBV11-2	.
TGTGCCTGGAGTCAGGGGGATAATTCACCCCTCCACTTT	CAWSQGDNSPLHF	TRBJ1-6	.	TRBV30	TRBD1
TGCGCCAGCAGCTTGGAGAGTTCCGGCACTGAAGCTTTCTTT	CASSLESSGTEAFF	TRBJ1-1	.	TRBV5-1	.
TGTGCCACCTTTAGTAGTACAGCCTACGAGCAGTACTTC	CATFSSTAYEQYF	TRBJ2-7	few	TRBV6-5	.
TGTGCCAGCAGCTTAACCCCCAAGAACACCCGAAAAGACAATGAGCAGTTCTTC	CASSLTPKNTRKDNEQFF	TRBJ2-1	once	TRBV7-3	.
TGTGCCAGCAGCAGAGATGCCTACGAGCAGTACTTC	CASSRDAYEQYF	TRBJ2-7	.	TRBV11-2	.
TGTGCCAGCAGTTTCCTAACGGGAGTACGTGGCTACACCTTC	CASSFLTGVRGYTF	TRBJ1-2	many	TRBV2	.
TGTGCCAGCAGTTTATGGGGGACTAGCGGGGATGAGCAGTTCTTC	CASSLWGTSGDEQFF	TRBJ2-1	.	TRBV28	TRBD2
TGCGCCAGCAGCCCGGGGACAGTACTGTACGAGCAGTACTTC	CASSPGTVLYEQYF	TRBJ2-7	.	TRBV5-1	TRBD1
TGTGCCAGCGCCCGAGTGGGGGGGGGCCTTGGCTACACCTTC	CASARVGGGLGYTF	TRBJ1-2	.	TRBV28	.
TGTGCCAGCAGCTCCTCACAGGGGGCTACAGATACGCAGTATTTT	CASSSSQGATDTQYF	TRBJ2-3	.	TRBV6-2/TRBV6-3	TRBD1
TGTGCCACCGAGCGGGGGGCATCGGGTGAGCAGTTCTTC	CATERGASGEQFF	TRBJ2-1	once	TRBV24-1	TRBD2